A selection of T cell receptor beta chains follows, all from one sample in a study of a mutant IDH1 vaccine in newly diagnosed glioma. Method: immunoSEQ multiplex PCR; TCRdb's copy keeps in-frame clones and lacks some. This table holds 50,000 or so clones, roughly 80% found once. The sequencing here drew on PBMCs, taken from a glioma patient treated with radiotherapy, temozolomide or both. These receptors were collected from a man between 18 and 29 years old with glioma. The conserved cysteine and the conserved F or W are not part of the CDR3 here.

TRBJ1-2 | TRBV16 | ASSQSWDRVNYGYT
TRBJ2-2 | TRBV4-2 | ASSQRSPSFAGELF
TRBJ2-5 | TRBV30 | AWIVLGAGQETQY
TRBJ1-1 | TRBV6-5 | ASRLSTFHNTEAF
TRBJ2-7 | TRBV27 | ASSLSGAGPWMGYEQY
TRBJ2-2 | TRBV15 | ATSRERGGSVDGELF
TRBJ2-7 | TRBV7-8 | ASSLVGRNSRYEQY
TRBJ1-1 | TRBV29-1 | SAQRWGNTEAF
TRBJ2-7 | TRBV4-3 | ASSQDRAYEQY
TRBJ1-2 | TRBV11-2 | ASSPINRAKYGYT
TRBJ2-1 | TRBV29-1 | SVGLAGGTYNEQF
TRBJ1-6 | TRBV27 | ASSLPHRGTTAPLH
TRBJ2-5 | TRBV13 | ASSLGGGTRETQY
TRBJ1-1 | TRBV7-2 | ASSLGRLGTEAF
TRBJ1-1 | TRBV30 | AWSVGAPGTTEAF
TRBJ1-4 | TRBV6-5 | ASSYSSRQGREKLF
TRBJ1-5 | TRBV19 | ASTSPGSNQPQH
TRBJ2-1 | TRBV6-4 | ASSDSSGGANEQF
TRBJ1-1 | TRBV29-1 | SVLKGYMRTEAF
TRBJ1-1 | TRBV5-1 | ASSLERGWDLNTEAF
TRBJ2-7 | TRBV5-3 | ARTPSGTKEQY
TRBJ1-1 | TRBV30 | AWSPWQNTEAF
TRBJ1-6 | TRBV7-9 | ASSSGAAYNSPLH
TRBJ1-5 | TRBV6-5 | ASSPDRGWVQPQH
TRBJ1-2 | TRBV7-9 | ASSLEGTLANYGYT
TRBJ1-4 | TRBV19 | ASSKGGTAEKLF
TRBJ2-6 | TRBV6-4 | ASSGQGPSGANVLT
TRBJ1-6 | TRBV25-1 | ASSFGQGTSPLH
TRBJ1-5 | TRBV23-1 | ASSQSRGLTWGNSNQPQH
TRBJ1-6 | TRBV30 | AWSVSGDSPLH
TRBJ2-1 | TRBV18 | ASSPGHNEQF
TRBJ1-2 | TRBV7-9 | ASHPGQAYGYT
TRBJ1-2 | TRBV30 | AWSTGAGHGYT
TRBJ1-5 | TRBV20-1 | SARGTQPQH
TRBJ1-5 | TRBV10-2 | ASSDSGGARQPQH
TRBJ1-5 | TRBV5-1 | ASSLGLGSNQPQH
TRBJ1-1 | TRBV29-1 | SVAGQAKRTEAF
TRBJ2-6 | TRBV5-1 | ASSWSGANVLT
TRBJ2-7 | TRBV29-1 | SVKGQSSYEQY
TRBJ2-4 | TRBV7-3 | ASSLAGQGSLAKNIQY
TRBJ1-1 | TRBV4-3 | ASSQVQGVNTEAF
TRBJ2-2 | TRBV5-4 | ASSSASSNTGELF
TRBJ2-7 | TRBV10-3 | AISDPGTGGSYEQY
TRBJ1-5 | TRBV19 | ASSIGLQPQH
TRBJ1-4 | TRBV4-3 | ASSQVAVNEKLF
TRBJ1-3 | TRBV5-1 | ASSLTGRSTY
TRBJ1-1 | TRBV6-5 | ASSYSLRRGRTEAF
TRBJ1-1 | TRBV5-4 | ASWLRVRETEAF
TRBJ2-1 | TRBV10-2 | ASSDETSGRAYNEQF
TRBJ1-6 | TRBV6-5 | ASSYSKTGSGSPLH
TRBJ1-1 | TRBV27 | ASSSWGHPRNPEAF
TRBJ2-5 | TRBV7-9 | ASSLVAETQY
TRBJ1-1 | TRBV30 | AWRSGRGEAF